This is a list of T cell receptor beta chains from one sample in a study of blood T cell repertoires in COVID-19. Sequencing was performed with immunoSEQ multiplex PCR; in TCRdb, only in-frame clones are kept and a portion is missing. The data hold tens of thousands of clones, with 85% observed a single time. The sample was peripheral blood. Source of these receptors: a man older than 75 with acute or convalescent COVID-19. CDR3s include the opening cysteine and the closing phenylalanine or tryptophan. Each record gives: D gene, J gene, clone size, V gene, CDR3 DNA, CDR3 protein. A D gene is named only where the DNA matches it firmly. Only part of the rows carry a size: once, few, many, or a class if the clone is expanded.

d_call: TRBD1
j_call: TRBJ2-3
clone_size: .
v_call: TRBV10-2
cdr3_nt: TGCGCCAGCAACCGACAGGGGAGCACAGATACGCAGTATTTT
cdr3_aa: CASNRQGSTDTQYF

d_call: .
j_call: TRBJ1-3
clone_size: .
v_call: TRBV2
cdr3_nt: TGTGCCAGCAGGCGGGATGGAAACACCATATATTTT
cdr3_aa: CASRRDGNTIYF

d_call: TRBD1
j_call: TRBJ2-5
clone_size: .
v_call: TRBV24-1
cdr3_nt: TGTGCCACCAGTGATAGACAGACAGGGGGCGGAGAGACCCAGTACTTC
cdr3_aa: CATSDRQTGGGETQYF

d_call: .
j_call: TRBJ1-3
clone_size: .
v_call: TRBV9
cdr3_nt: TGTGCCAGCACCCTGGAGGGTGGCAGCGGCTCTGGAAACACCATATATTTT
cdr3_aa: CASTLEGGSGSGNTIYF

d_call: TRBD1
j_call: TRBJ2-7
clone_size: .
v_call: TRBV6-5
cdr3_nt: TGTGCCAGCAGCACCGGACAGGGCCAGCAGTACTTC
cdr3_aa: CASSTGQGQQYF

d_call: .
j_call: TRBJ1-5
clone_size: .
v_call: TRBV30
cdr3_nt: TGTGCCTGGAGTGGGCAGACAAATCAGTCCCAGCATTTT
cdr3_aa: CAWSGQTNQSQHF

d_call: .
j_call: TRBJ1-2
clone_size: once
v_call: TRBV4-1
cdr3_nt: TGCGCCAGCAGCCGATCGGACAGACTTAACTATGGCTACACCTTC
cdr3_aa: CASSRSDRLNYGYTF

d_call: TRBD2
j_call: TRBJ2-5
clone_size: medium-sized
v_call: TRBV3-1/TRBV3-2
cdr3_nt: TGTGCCAGCAGCCAAGGGGGCGGGAGGGCCCTAGAGACCCAGTACTTC
cdr3_aa: CASSQGGGRALETQYF

d_call: TRBD1
j_call: TRBJ2-7
clone_size: .
v_call: TRBV25-1
cdr3_nt: TGTGCCAGCAGAGACAGGGGTGAGCAGTACTTC
cdr3_aa: CASRDRGEQYF

d_call: .
j_call: TRBJ2-3
clone_size: .
v_call: TRBV27
cdr3_nt: TGTGCCAGCAGTCGAGGAAGTAGCATCCGCACAGATACGCAGTATTTT
cdr3_aa: CASSRGSSIRTDTQYF

d_call: TRBD1
j_call: TRBJ1-5
clone_size: .
v_call: TRBV28
cdr3_nt: TGTGCCAGCAGTTTAGGACAGGGCCGCAATCAGCCCCAGCATTTT
cdr3_aa: CASSLGQGRNQPQHF

d_call: TRBD2
j_call: TRBJ2-1
clone_size: .
v_call: TRBV30
cdr3_nt: TGTGCCTGGAGCCTCGGACTAGACAATGAGCAGTTCTTC
cdr3_aa: CAWSLGLDNEQFF

d_call: TRBD2
j_call: TRBJ2-1
clone_size: .
v_call: TRBV9
cdr3_nt: TGTGCCAGCAGCCCCCCCCGGGCTAGCGGGAAGGACAATGAGCAGTTCTTC
cdr3_aa: CASSPPRASGKDNEQFF

d_call: .
j_call: TRBJ1-6
clone_size: .
v_call: TRBV28
cdr3_nt: TGTGCCAGCATGCCACCGGGACACCCGAGCTCCTATAATTCACCCCTCCACTTT
cdr3_aa: CASMPPGHPSSYNSPLHF

d_call: TRBD1
j_call: TRBJ2-7
clone_size: .
v_call: TRBV6-5
cdr3_nt: TGTGCCAGCAGCCGGGACAGGGGGATAGATGAGCAGTACTTC
cdr3_aa: CASSRDRGIDEQYF

d_call: TRBD2
j_call: TRBJ2-7
clone_size: .
v_call: TRBV9
cdr3_nt: TGTGCCAGCAGCGTACAGGCGGGAGTTCTCTACGAGCAGTACTTC
cdr3_aa: CASSVQAGVLYEQYF

d_call: TRBD1
j_call: TRBJ1-3
clone_size: few
v_call: TRBV7-6
cdr3_nt: TGTGCCAGCAGCTCCGGTGCGGGACAGGGGATTCCCTCTGGAAACACCATATATTTT
cdr3_aa: CASSSGAGQGIPSGNTIYF

d_call: TRBD1
j_call: TRBJ2-1
clone_size: .
v_call: TRBV7-8
cdr3_nt: TGTGCCAGCAGCACGGGGACAGGGGCCTACAATGAGCAGTTCTTC
cdr3_aa: CASSTGTGAYNEQFF

d_call: TRBD2
j_call: TRBJ2-1
clone_size: .
v_call: TRBV14
cdr3_nt: TGTGCCAGCAGCCCCTGGACTAGCGGGGGCAGCTCCTACAATGAGCAGTTCTTC
cdr3_aa: CASSPWTSGGSSYNEQFF

d_call: TRBD1
j_call: TRBJ2-7
clone_size: once
v_call: TRBV2
cdr3_nt: TGTGCCAGCGGAGCCGGGACAGGGATCTACGAGCAGTACTTC
cdr3_aa: CASGAGTGIYEQYF

d_call: TRBD1
j_call: TRBJ1-1
clone_size: once
v_call: TRBV5-8
cdr3_nt: TGTGCCAGCAGCTTGGCTTTCGGGACAGGGCTGAACACTGAAGCTTTCTTT
cdr3_aa: CASSLAFGTGLNTEAFF

d_call: .
j_call: TRBJ1-2
clone_size: .
v_call: TRBV11-3
cdr3_nt: TGTGCCAGCAGCCTTCTTTGGGAGGGTCGCACCTTC
cdr3_aa: CASSLLWEGRTF

d_call: TRBD2
j_call: TRBJ2-1
clone_size: .
v_call: TRBV19
cdr3_nt: TGTGCCAGTAGTATACGGGGGAGATCGGGTAGCGGGAGCGGCAATGAGCAGTTCTTC
cdr3_aa: CASSIRGRSGSGSGNEQFF

d_call: .
j_call: TRBJ1-2
clone_size: few
v_call: TRBV7-8
cdr3_nt: TGTGCCAGCAGCTTAAGCGGCAGGATGGTCTATGGCTACACCTTC
cdr3_aa: CASSLSGRMVYGYTF

d_call: TRBD1
j_call: TRBJ2-7
clone_size: .
v_call: TRBV29-1
cdr3_nt: TGCAGCGTTGTGGCGACAGGGAGACTAACTAGGGAGCAGTACTTC
cdr3_aa: CSVVATGRLTREQYF

d_call: .
j_call: TRBJ1-2
clone_size: .
v_call: TRBV5-1
cdr3_nt: TGCGCCAGCAGCCCGGGGAGGCAGGTCGTCTTCGCTGGCTACACCTTC
cdr3_aa: CASSPGRQVVFAGYTF

d_call: TRBD1
j_call: TRBJ1-5
clone_size: .
v_call: TRBV24-1
cdr3_nt: TGTGCCACCAGTGATCCCCGGACAGGGGTGGACAATCAGCCCCAGCATTTT
cdr3_aa: CATSDPRTGVDNQPQHF

d_call: .
j_call: TRBJ2-4
clone_size: .
v_call: TRBV10-3
cdr3_nt: TGTGCCATCAGTGACAATGACAGACTCCTAGCCAAAAACATTCAGTACTTC
cdr3_aa: CAISDNDRLLAKNIQYF

d_call: TRBD1
j_call: TRBJ1-4
clone_size: once
v_call: TRBV27
cdr3_nt: TGTGCCAGCAGTTCAAGACAGGGGGCTTTTGAAAAACTGTTTTTT
cdr3_aa: CASSSRQGAFEKLFF

d_call: TRBD1
j_call: TRBJ1-4
clone_size: .
v_call: TRBV5-1
cdr3_nt: TGCGCCAGCGCCCCGGGACAGGGAAATGAAAAACTGTTTTTT
cdr3_aa: CASAPGQGNEKLFF

d_call: .
j_call: TRBJ2-1
clone_size: once
v_call: TRBV11-3
cdr3_nt: TGTGCCAGCAGCCCCTCGTCTCGTAATGAGCAGTTCTTC
cdr3_aa: CASSPSSRNEQFF

d_call: .
j_call: TRBJ1-3
clone_size: .
v_call: TRBV10-2
cdr3_nt: TGCGCCAGCAGTAGGACAGTGCTCTCTGGAAACACCATATATTTT
cdr3_aa: CASSRTVLSGNTIYF

d_call: .
j_call: TRBJ2-2
clone_size: .
v_call: TRBV7-7
cdr3_nt: TGTGCCAGCAGCCCCAGGGGGGAGCCCGGGGAGCTGTTTTTT
cdr3_aa: CASSPRGEPGELFF

d_call: TRBD2
j_call: TRBJ2-3
clone_size: .
v_call: TRBV7-8
cdr3_nt: TGTGCCAGCAGCTCCCTTGGGGTAGCGGGAGGACGGACAGATACGCAGTATTTT
cdr3_aa: CASSSLGVAGGRTDTQYF

d_call: TRBD1
j_call: TRBJ1-2
clone_size: .
v_call: TRBV7-8
cdr3_nt: TGTGCCAGCAGCTACGGACAGGGATATGGCTACACCTTC
cdr3_aa: CASSYGQGYGYTF

d_call: TRBD1
j_call: TRBJ1-1
clone_size: .
v_call: TRBV7-8
cdr3_nt: TGTGCCAGCACCAGACAGGGGGTGGTCATGAACACTGAAGCTTTCTTT
cdr3_aa: CASTRQGVVMNTEAFF

d_call: TRBD1
j_call: TRBJ2-2
clone_size: few
v_call: TRBV5-1
cdr3_nt: TGCGCCAGCAGCCCGGGACAGGGGGCCGCCGGGGAGCTGTTTTTT
cdr3_aa: CASSPGQGAAGELFF

d_call: TRBD1
j_call: TRBJ2-5
clone_size: .
v_call: TRBV24-1
cdr3_nt: TGTGCCACCAGTGATGGTCAATGGACAGGGACCCAGTACTTC
cdr3_aa: CATSDGQWTGTQYF

d_call: .
j_call: TRBJ1-6
clone_size: .
v_call: TRBV11-3
cdr3_nt: TGTGCCAGCAGCAGATCGACAGTAAATAATTCACCCCTCCACTTT
cdr3_aa: CASSRSTVNNSPLHF

d_call: .
j_call: TRBJ1-1
clone_size: .
v_call: TRBV5-1
cdr3_nt: TGCGCCAGCAGCTTAGGCAGGGGTCGGCCAACTGAAGCTTTCTTT
cdr3_aa: CASSLGRGRPTEAFF